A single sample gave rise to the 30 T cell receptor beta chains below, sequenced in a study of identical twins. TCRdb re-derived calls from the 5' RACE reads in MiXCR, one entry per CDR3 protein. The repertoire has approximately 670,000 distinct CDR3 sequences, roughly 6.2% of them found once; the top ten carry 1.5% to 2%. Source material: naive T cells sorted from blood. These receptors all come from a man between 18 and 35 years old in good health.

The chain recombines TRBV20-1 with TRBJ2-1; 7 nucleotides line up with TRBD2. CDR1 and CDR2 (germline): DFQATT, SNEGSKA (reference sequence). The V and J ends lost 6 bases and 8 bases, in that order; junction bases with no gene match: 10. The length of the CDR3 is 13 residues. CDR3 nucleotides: TGCAGTGCCCGGGGGGAGCCGACGGATGAGCAGTTCTTC. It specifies CSARGEPTDEQFF.

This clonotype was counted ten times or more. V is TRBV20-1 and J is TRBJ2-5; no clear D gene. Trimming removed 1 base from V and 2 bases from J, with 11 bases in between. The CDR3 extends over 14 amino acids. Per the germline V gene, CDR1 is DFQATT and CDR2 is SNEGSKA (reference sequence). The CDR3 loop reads CSARGAAVQETQYF. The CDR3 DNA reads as TGCAGTGCTAGAGGGGCGGCAGTACAAGAGACCCAGTACTTC.

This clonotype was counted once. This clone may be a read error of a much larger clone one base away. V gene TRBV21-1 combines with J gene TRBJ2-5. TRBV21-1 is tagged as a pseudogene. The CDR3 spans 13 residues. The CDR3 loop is CASSNGSQETQYF. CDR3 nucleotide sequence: TGTGCCAGCAGCAACGGGTCACAAGAGACCCAGTACTTC.

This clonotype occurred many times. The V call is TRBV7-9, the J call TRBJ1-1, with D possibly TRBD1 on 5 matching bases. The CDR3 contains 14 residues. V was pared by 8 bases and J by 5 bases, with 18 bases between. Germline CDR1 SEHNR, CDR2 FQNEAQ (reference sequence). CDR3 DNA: TGTGCCAGCTTTATCGACAGCGAAAAGACTGAAGCTTTCTTT. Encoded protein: CASFIDSEKTEAFF.

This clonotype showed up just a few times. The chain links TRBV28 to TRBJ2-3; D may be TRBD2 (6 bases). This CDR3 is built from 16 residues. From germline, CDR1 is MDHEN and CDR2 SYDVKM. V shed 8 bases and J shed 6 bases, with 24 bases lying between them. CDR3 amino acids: CASRNRDSLWVDTQYF. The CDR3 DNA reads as TGTGCCAGCCGTAACCGGGACTCCCTTTGGGTTGATACGCAGTATTTT. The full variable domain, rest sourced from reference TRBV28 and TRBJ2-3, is DVKVTQSSRYLVKRTGEKVFLECVQDMDHENMFWYRQDPGLGLRLIYFSYDVKMKEKGDIPEGYSVSREKKERFSLILESASTNQTSMYLCASRNRDSLWVDTQYFGPGTRLTVL.

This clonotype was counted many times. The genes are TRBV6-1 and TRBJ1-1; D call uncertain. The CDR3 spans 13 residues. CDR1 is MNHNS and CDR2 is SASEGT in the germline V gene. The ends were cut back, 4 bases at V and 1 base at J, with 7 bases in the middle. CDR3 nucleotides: TGTGCCAGCAGTGCTGTCCCGAACACTGAAGCTTTCTTT. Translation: CASSAVPNTEAFF.

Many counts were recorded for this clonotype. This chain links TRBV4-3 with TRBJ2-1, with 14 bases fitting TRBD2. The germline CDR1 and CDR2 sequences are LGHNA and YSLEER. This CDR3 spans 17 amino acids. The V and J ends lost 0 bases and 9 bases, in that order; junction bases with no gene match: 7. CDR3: CASSQDLGLAGDGEQFF. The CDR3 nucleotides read TGCGCCAGCAGCCAAGATTTGGGACTAGCGGGAGACGGTGAGCAGTTCTTC.

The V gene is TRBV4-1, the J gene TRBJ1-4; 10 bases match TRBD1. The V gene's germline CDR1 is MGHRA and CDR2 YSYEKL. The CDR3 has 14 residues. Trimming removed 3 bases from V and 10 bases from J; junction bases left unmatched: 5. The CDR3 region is CASSHGTGEGKLFF. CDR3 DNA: TGCGCCAGCAGCCATGGGACAGGGGAGGGAAAACTGTTTTTT.

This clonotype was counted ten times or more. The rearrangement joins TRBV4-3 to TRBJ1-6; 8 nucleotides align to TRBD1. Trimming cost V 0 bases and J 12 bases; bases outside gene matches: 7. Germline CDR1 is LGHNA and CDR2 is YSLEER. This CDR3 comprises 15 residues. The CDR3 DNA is TGCGCCAGCAGCCAAGATGAACAGGGGGTACTACCCCTCCACTTT. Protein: CASSQDEQGVLPLHF.

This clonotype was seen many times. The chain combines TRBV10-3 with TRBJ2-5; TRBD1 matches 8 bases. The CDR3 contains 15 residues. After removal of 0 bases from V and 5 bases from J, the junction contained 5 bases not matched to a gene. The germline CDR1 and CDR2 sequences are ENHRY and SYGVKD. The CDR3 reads CAISESQGARETQYF. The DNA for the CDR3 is TGTGCCATCAGTGAGTCCCAGGGGGCGCGGGAGACCCAGTACTTC.

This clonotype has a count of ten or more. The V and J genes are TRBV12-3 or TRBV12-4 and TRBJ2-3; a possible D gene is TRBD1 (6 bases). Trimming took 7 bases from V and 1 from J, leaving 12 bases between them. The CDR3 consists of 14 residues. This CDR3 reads CASTLDRRTDTQYF. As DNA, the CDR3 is TGTGCCAGCACCCTAGACAGGCGCACAGATACGCAGTATTTT.

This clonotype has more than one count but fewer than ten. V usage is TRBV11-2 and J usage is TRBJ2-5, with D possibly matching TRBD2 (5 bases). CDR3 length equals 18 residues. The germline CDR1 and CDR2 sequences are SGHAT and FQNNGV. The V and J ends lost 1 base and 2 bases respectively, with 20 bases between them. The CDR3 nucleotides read TGTGCCAGCAGCTTAGGCAGCGGTGGGATCTTGGATCAAGAGACCCAGTACTTC. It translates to CASSLGSGGILDQETQYF. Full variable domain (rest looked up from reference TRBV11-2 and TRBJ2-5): EAGVAQSPRYKIIEKRQSVAFWCNPISGHATLYWYQQILGQGPKLLIQFQNNGVVDDSQLPKDRFSAERLKGVDSTLKIQPAKLEDSAVYLCASSLGSGGILDQETQYFGPGTRLLVL.

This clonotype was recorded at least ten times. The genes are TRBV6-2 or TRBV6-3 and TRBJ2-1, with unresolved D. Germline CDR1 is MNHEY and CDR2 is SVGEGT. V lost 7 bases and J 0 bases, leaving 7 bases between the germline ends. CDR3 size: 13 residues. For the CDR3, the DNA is TGTGCCAGCAACCCTAGCTCCTACAATGAGCAGTTCTTC. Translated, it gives CASNPSSYNEQFF.

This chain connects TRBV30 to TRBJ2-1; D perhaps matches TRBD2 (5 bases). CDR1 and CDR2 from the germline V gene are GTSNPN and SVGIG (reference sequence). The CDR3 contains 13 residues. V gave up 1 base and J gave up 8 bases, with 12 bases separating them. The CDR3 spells CAWSEGSPDEQFF. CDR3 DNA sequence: TGTGCCTGGAGTGAAGGGAGTCCCGATGAGCAGTTCTTC.

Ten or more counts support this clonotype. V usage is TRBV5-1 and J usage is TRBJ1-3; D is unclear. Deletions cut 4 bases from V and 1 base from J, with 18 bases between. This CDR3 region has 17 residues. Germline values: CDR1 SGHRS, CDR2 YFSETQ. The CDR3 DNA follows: TGCGCCAGCAGCCCCGTTCGGCACAGAAGGTCTGGAAACACCATATATTTT. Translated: CASSPVRHRRSGNTIYF.

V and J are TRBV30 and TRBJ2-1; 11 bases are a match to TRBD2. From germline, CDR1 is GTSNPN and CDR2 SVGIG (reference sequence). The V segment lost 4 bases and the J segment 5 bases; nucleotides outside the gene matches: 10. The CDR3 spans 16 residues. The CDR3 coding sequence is TGTGCCTGGATTCTCTTAGCGGGAGGGCCCCACAATGAGCAGTTCTTC. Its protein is CAWILLAGGPHNEQFF.

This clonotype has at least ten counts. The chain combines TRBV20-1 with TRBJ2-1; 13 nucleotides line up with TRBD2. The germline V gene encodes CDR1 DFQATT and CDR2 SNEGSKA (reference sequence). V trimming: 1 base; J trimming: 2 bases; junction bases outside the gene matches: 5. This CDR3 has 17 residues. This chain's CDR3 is CSARGTSGGSTYNEQFF. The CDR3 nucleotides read TGCAGTGCTAGAGGGACTAGCGGGGGAAGCACCTACAATGAGCAGTTCTTC.

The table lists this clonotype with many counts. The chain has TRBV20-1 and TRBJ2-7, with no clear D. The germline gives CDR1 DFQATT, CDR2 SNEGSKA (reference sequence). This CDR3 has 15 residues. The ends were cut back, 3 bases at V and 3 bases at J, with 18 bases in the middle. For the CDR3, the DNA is TGCAGTGCTAGTCACCCGGTGAACGACCTCTACGAGCAGTACTTC. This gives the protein CSASHPVNDLYEQYF.

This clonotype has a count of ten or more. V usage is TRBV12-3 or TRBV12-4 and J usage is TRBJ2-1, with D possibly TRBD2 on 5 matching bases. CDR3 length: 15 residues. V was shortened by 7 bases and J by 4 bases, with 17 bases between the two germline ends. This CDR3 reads CASTPETSGYNEQFF. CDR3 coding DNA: TGTGCCAGCACCCCAGAAACGAGCGGTTACAATGAGCAGTTCTTC.

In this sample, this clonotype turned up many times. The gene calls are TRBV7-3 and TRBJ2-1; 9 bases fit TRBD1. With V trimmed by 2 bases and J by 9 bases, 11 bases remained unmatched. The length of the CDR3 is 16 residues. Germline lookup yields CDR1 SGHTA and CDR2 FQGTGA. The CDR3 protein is CASSLGPGTGKAEQFF. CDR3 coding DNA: TGTGCCAGCAGCTTAGGTCCCGGGACAGGGAAGGCTGAGCAGTTCTTC.

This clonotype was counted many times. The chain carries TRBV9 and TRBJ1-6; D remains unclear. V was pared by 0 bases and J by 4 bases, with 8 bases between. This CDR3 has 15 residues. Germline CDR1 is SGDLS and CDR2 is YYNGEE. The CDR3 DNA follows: TGTGCCAGCAGCGTAGACGGAATTTATAATTCACCCCTCCACTTT. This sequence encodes CASSVDGIYNSPLHF.

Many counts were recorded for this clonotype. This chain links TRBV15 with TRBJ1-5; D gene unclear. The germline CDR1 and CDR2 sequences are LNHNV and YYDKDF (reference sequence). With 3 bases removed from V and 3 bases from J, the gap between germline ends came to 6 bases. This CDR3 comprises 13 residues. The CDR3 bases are TGTGCCACCAGCAGGGGTTCCAATCAGCCCCAGCATTTT. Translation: CATSRGSNQPQHF.

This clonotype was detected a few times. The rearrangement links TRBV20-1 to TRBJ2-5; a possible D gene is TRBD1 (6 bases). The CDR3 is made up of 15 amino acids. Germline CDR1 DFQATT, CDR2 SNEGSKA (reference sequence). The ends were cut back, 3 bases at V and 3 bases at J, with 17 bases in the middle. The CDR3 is CSARNPRDNEETQYF. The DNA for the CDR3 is TGCAGTGCTAGGAACCCCCGGGACAACGAAGAGACCCAGTACTTC.

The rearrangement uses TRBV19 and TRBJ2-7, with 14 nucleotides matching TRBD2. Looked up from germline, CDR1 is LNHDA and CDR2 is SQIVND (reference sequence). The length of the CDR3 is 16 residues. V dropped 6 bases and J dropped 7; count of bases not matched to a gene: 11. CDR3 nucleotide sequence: TGTGCCAGTAGCTACGGGACTAGCGGGAGTTTGGGAGAGCAGTACTTC. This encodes CASSYGTSGSLGEQYF.

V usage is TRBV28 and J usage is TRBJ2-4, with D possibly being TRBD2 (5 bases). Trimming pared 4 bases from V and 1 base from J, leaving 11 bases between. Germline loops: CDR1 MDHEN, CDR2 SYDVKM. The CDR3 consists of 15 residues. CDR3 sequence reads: CASSSAGAAKNIQYF. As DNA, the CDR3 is TGTGCCAGCAGTTCGGCGGGCGCGGCCAAAAACATTCAGTACTTC. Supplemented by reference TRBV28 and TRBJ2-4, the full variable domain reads DVKVTQSSRYLVKRTGEKVFLECVQDMDHENMFWYRQDPGLGLRLIYFSYDVKMKEKGDIPEGYSVSREKKERFSLILESASTNQTSMYLCASSSAGAAKNIQYFGAGTRLSVL.

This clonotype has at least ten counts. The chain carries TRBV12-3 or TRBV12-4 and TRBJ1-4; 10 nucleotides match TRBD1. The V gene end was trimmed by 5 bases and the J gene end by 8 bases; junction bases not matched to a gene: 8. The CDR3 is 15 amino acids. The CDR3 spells CASSIGTGAGEKLFF. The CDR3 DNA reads TGTGCCAGCAGTATTGGGACAGGGGCTGGCGAAAAACTGTTTTTT.

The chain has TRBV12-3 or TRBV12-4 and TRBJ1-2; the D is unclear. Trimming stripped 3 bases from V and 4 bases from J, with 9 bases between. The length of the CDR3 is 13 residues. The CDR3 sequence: CASSFGEGYGYTF. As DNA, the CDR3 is TGTGCCAGCAGTTTTGGGGAAGGCTATGGCTACACCTTC.

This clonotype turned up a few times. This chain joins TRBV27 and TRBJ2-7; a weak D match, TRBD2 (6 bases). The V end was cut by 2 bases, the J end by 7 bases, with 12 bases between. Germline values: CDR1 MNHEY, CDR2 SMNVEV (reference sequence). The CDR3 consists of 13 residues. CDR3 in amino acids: CASSLRGGMEQYV. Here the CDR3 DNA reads TGTGCCAGCAGTTTAAGGGGCGGGATGGAGCAGTACGTC.

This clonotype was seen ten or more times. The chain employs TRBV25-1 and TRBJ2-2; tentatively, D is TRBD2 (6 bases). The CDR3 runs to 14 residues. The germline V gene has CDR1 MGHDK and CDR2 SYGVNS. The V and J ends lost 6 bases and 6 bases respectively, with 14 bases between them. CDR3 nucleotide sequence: TGTGCCAGCAGGGGGCCTAGCGTAGCCGGGGAGCTGTTTTTT. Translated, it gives CASRGPSVAGELFF.

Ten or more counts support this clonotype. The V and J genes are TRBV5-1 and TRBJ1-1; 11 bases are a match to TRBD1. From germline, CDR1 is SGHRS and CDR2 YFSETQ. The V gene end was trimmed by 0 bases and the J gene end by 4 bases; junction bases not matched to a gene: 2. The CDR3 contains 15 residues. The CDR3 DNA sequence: TGCGCCAGCAGCTTGGCGGGACAGGGGGTCACTGAAGCTTTCTTT. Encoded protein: CASSLAGQGVTEAFF.